This T cell receptor beta chain was captured by sequencing in a study of shared clonotypes between healthy human individuals. Whole-study context: Donors had three CD4 naive, three CD4 memory, two CD8 naive and one CD8 memory plate apiece. General study results and limits: Large sequencing depth failed to make sorted-subset sequencing complete, rarefaction showed.

Comments on this clone: What it recognizes is unknown.

Naive CD8 populations comprised CD45RO-negative cells positively selected for CCR7, excluding terminally differentiated effector memory CD45RA+ cells. Deep was the level at which the assay was run. Sequenced by immunoSEQ multiplex PCR; TCRdb stores in-frame clones only, minus some. Altogether about 2 million clones are present, about 95% being singletons, with the ten largest covering more than 0.95%. This CDR3 has 17 amino acids. With 0 bases removed from V and 0 bases from J, the gap between germline ends came to 12 bases. The germline gives CDR1 MGHRA, CDR2 YSYEKL. The chain couples TRBV4-1 to TRBJ2-1; D may be TRBD2 (6 bases). This sequence originates from a man younger than 35 in good health. The source material was naive CD8+ T cells sorted from blood. The DNA for the CDR3 is TGCGCCAGCAGCCAAGATCCCACCGGGAGCTCCTACAATGAGCAGTTCTTC. Translation: CASSQDPTGSSYNEQFF.